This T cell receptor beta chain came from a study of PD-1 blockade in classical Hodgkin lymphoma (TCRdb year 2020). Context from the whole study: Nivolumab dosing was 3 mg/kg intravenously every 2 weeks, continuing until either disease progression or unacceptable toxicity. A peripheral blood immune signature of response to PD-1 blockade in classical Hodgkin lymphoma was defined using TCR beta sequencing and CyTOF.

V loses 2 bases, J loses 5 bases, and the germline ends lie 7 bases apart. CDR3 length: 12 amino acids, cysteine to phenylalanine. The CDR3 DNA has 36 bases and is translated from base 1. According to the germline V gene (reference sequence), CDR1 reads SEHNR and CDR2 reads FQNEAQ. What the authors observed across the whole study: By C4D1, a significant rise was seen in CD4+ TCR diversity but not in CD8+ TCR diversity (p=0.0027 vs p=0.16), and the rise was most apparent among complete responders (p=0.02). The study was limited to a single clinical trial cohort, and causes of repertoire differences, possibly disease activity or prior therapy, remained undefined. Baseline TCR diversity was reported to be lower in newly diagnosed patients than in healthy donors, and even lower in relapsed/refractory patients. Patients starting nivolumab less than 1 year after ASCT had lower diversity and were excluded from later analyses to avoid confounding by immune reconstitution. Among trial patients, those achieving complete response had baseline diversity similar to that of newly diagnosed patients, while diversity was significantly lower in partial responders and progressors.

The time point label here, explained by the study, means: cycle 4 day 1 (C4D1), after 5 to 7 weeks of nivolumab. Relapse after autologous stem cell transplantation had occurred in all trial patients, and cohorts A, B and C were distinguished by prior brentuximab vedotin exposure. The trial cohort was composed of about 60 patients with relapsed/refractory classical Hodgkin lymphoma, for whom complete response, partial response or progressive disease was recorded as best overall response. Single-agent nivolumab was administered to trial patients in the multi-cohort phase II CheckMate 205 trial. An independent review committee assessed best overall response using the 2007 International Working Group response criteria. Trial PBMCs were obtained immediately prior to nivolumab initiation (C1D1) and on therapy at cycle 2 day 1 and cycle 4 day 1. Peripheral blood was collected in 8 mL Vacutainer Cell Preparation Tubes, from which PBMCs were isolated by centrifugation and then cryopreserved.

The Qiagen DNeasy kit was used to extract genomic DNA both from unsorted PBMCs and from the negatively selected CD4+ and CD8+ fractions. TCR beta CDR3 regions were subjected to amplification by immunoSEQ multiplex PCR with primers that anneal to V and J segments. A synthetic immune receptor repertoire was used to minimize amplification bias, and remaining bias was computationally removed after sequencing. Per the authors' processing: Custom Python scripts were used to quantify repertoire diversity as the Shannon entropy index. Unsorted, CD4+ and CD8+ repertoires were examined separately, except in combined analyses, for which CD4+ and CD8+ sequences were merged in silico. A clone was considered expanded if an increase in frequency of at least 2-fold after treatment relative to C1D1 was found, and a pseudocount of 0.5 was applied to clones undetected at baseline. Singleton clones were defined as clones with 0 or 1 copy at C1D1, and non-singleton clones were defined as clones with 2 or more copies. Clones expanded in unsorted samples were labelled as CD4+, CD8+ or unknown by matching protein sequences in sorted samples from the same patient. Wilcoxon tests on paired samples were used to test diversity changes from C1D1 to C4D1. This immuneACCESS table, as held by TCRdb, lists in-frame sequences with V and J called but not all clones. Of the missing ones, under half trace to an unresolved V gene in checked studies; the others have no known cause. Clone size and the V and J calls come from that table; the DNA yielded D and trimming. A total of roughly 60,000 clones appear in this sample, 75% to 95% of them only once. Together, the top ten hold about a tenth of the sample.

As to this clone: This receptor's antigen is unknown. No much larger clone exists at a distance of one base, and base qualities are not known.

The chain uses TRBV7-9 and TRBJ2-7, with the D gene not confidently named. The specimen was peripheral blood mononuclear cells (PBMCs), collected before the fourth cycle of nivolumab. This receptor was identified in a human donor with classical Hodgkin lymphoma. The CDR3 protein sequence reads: CASSLWGNEQYF. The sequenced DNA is TGTGCCAGCAGCTTATGGGGAAACGAGCAGTACTTC.